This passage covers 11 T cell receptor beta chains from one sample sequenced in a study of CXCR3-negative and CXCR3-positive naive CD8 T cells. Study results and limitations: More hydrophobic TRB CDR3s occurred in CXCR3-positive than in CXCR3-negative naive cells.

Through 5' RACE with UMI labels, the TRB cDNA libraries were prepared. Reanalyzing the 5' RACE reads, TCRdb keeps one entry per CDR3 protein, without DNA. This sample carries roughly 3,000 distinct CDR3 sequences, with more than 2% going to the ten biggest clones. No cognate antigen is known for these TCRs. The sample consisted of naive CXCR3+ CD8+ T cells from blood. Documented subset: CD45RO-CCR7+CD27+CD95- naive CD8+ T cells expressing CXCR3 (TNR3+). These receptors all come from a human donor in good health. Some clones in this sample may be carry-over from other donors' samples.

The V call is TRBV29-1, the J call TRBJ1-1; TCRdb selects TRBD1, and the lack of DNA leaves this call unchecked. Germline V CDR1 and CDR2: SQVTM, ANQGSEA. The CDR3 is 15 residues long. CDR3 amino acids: CSVAGADGVNTEAFF.

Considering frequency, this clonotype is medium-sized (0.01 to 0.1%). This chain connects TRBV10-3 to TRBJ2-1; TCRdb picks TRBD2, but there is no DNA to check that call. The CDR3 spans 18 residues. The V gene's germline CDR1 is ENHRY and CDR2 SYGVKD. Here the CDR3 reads CAISESKGTGGSSDEQFF.

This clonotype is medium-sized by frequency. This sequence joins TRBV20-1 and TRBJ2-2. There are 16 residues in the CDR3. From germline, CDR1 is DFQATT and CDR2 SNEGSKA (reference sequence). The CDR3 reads CSARDYRTTNTGELFF.

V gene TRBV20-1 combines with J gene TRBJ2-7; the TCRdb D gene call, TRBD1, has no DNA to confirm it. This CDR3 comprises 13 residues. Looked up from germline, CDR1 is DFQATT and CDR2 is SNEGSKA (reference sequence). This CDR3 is CSALGTGGNEQYF.

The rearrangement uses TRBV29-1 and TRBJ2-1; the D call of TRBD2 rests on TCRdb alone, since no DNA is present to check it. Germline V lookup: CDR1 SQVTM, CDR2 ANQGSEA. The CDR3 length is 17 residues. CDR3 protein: CSVETPSGTDFYNEQFF.

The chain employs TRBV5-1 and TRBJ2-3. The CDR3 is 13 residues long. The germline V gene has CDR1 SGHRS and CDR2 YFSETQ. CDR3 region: CASSSIGGDTQYF.

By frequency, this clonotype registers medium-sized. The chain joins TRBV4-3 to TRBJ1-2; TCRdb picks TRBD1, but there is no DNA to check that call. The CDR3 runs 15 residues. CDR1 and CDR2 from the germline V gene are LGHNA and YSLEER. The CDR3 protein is CASSQEDRGSAGYTF.

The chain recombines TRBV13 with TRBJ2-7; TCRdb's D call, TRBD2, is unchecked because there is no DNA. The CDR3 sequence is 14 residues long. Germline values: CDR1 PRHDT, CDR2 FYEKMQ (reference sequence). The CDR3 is CASSFRGGLPEQYF.

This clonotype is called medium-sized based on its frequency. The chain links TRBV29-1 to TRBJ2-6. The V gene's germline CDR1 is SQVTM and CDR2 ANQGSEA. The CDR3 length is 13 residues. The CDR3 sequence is CSVRDSGANVLTF.

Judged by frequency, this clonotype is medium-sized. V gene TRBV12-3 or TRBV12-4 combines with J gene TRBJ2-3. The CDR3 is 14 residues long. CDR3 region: CASSSRMGTDTQYF.

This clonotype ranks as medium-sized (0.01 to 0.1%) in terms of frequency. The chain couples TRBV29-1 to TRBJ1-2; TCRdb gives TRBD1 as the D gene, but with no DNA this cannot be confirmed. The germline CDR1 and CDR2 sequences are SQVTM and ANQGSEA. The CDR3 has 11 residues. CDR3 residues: CSVTQGTGYTF.